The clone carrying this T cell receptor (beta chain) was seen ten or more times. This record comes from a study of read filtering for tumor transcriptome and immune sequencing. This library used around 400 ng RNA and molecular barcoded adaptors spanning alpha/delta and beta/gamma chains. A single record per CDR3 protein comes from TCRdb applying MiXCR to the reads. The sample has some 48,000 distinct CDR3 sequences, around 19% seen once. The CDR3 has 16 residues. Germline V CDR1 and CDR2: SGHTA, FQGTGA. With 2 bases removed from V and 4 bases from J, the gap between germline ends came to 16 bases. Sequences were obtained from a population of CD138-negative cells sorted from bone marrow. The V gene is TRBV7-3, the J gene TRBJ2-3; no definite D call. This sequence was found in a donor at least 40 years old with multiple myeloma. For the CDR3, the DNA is TGTGCCAGCAGCTTACAATCGGCTAGTGGGGCAGATACGCAGTATTTT. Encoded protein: CASSLQSASGADTQYF.